The next 11 T cell receptor beta chains were all read from a single sample in a study of spatial heterogeneity in lung cancer. Study-wide points: Tracking of tumor mutation counts was seen in expanded intratumoral alpha and beta TCR counts.

No cognate antigen is known for these TCRs. Each CDR3 protein is one row after TCRdb ran MiXCR on the 5' RACE reads. The sample lists over 15,000 distinct CDR3 sequences; roughly 7.1% were seen once. Time point indicated: sample taken at primary tumor resection. Sequencing was performed on lung tumor tissue, taken at surgery. These receptors all come from a female donor with early-stage non-small cell lung cancer.

Details on this clonotype: Little can be read into the size of this beta chain, an off-target read in a library designed for alpha chains. This sequence joins TRBV20-1 and TRBJ1-2; no definite D call. The CDR3 sequence is 13 residues long. Trimming took 6 bases from V and 3 from J, leaving 14 bases between them. Germline loops: CDR1 DFQATT, CDR2 SNEGSKA (reference sequence). CDR3 in amino acids: CSALTGEDYGYTF. CDR3 DNA: TGCAGTGCCCTAACCGGGGAGGACTATGGCTACACCTTC.

This clonotype was seen a handful of times. This beta chain is an off-target read within a library intended for alpha chains, so its frequency means little. This rearrangement joins TRBV5-1 to TRBJ2-3; D not resolved. The CDR3 is made up of 14 amino acids. V shed 0 bases and J shed 2 bases, with 7 bases lying between them. Germline values: CDR1 SGHRS, CDR2 YFSETQ. This chain's CDR3 is CASSLERNTDTQYF. The CDR3 DNA reads as TGCGCCAGCAGCTTGGAGCGCAACACAGATACGCAGTATTTT.

This clonotype has ten or more counts. The library was prepared for alpha chains; this beta chain is a stray read, so its frequency means little. The gene calls are TRBV7-2 and TRBJ1-4; tentatively, D is TRBD1 (6 bases). The CDR3 contains 14 residues. Germline V gene lookup returns CDR1 SGHTA and CDR2 FQGNSA. Trimming removed 1 base at V and 8 bases at J, with 11 bases between. The chain's CDR3 is CASSLGGGGEKLFF. The CDR3 nucleotides read TGTGCCAGCAGCTTAGGAGGGGGAGGCGAAAAACTGTTTTTT.

This clonotype was counted many times. For a library built for alpha chains, this beta chain is a stray read; little rests on its size. The gene calls are TRBV29-1 and TRBJ2-5; a possible D gene is TRBD2 (6 bases). Germline values: CDR1 SQVTM, CDR2 ANQGSEA. V dropped 4 bases and J dropped 7 bases, with 22 bases sitting between them. The CDR3 sequence is 15 residues long. The CDR3 loop is CSVGAGGSGTGTQYF. DNA of the CDR3: TGCAGCGTTGGGGCTGGGGGGTCGGGCACGGGGACCCAGTACTTC.

The table lists this clonotype with many counts. A read error is likely, as this CDR3 ends without the conserved phenylalanine or tryptophan. No DNA is shown, since the ends of the CDR3 on it are uncertain; the CDR3 is the one TCRdb lists. This beta chain was picked up by a library intended for alpha chains and is off target, so its count carries little meaning. The chain is built from TRBV2 and TRBJ1-4. The CDR3 is 11 amino acids in total, end residues counted. The V gene's germline CDR1 is SNHLY and CDR2 FYNNEI. CDR3: CASSEGWAVEV.

This clonotype has more than one count but fewer than ten. Within a library made for alpha chains, this beta chain is off target, and its count is uninformative. V is TRBV20-1 and J is TRBJ1-6; 9 bases line up with TRBD1. CDR1 and CDR2 (germline): DFQATT, SNEGSKA (reference sequence). J was trimmed by 10 bases and V by 5 bases; bases with no gene match: 15. The CDR3 totals 16 residues. The CDR3 DNA reads as TGCAGTGCTCAGCGCCGGGACAGGGTTTCGGGGTCACCCCTCCACTTT. Amino acids: CSAQRRDRVSGSPLHF.

This clonotype was detected ten times or more. The library was built for alpha chains, so this beta chain is an off-target read and its size means little. This rearrangement joins TRBV7-2 to TRBJ1-1, with TRBD1 identical over 9 bases. V lost 1 base to trimming and J lost 7 bases; unmatched junction nucleotides: 4. CDR1 is SGHTA, CDR2 FQGNSA, per germline. CDR3 length: 14 amino acids. CDR3 in amino acids: CASSLERTGVEAFF. CDR3 DNA sequence: TGTGCCAGCAGCTTAGAACGGACAGGGGTTGAAGCTTTCTTT.

This clonotype was seen ten or more times. This beta chain is a stray read from a library made for alpha chains; its abundance is not meaningful. The chain is built from TRBV28 and TRBJ1-1; the D is unclear. With 9 bases removed from V and 0 bases from J, the gap between germline ends came to 17 bases. From germline, CDR1 is MDHEN and CDR2 SYDVKM. The CDR3 has 15 residues. The CDR3 DNA reads TGTGCCAGTCCTCCGGCAGGTAACATGAACACTGAAGCTTTCTTT. Its translation is CASPPAGNMNTEAFF. Full variable domain (remainder filled in from reference TRBV28 and TRBJ1-1): DVKVTQSSRYLVKRTGEKVFLECVQDMDHENMFWYRQDPGLGLRLIYFSYDVKMKEKGDIPEGYSVSREKKERFSLILESASTNQTSMYLCASPPAGNMNTEAFFGQGTRLTVV.

To note about this clonotype: Because the library targeted alpha chains, this beta chain is an off-target read whose size means little. This chain links TRBV4-2 with TRBJ1-4, with D possibly being TRBD1 (6 bases). The CDR3 runs to 17 residues. Trimming pared 0 bases from V and 4 bases from J, leaving 15 bases between. Germline CDR1 reads LGHNA; CDR2 reads YNFKEQ. For the CDR3, the DNA is TGTGCCAGCAGCCAAGATCCGGGGGGCTCAAGTAATGAAAAACTGTTTTTT. It yields the protein CASSQDPGGSSNEKLFF.

In its sample, this clonotype was seen many times. This beta chain lies outside the target of a library built for alpha chains; its clone size means little. The rearrangement joins TRBV29-1 to TRBJ1-1; no clear D gene. This CDR3 has 13 residues. Trimming took 4 bases from V and 2 from J, leaving 11 bases between them. Germline CDR1 is SQVTM and CDR2 is ANQGSEA. In DNA, the CDR3 is TGCAGCGTTGGCCGTGGAGCTAACACTGAAGCTTTCTTT. It codes for CSVGRGANTEAFF.

By frequency in the sample, this clonotype is medium-sized. A library prepared for alpha chains yielded this beta chain as an off-target read; its size is of little meaning. V usage is TRBV3-1 and J usage is TRBJ2-2, with D hard to call. V was cut by 1 base and J by 6 bases, with 9 bases left in between. The CDR3 has 14 amino acids. Germline CDR1 is LGHDT and CDR2 is YNNKEL (reference sequence). CDR3 amino acids: CASSQVVQSGELFF. The DNA for the CDR3 is TGTGCCAGCAGCCAAGTTGTACAATCCGGGGAGCTGTTTTTT.